This T cell receptor beta chain stems from a study of control samples from healthy donors and cancer patients. This CDR3 region has 13 residues. Trimming shortened V by 1 base and J by 2 bases, and 5 bases separated the two germline ends. The germline gives CDR1 SGHAT, CDR2 FQNNGV. TCRdb's copy holds only in-frame clones and misses some; the assay was immunoSEQ multiplex PCR. The sample carries 150,000 to 200,000 clones, around 95% recorded once. The clonotype comes from a woman in her 40s in good health. Sequencing was performed on blood. The J gene is TRBJ1-2, the V gene TRBV11-2; D unclear. Written as DNA, the CDR3 is TGTGCCAGCAGCTTAGGGGTAAACTATGGCTACACCTTC. This translates into CASSLGVNYGYTF.